Sequencing of this TCR beta chain was carried out in a study of follicular helper T cells after annual influenza vaccination. TCRB sequencing was done at Survey resolution level. Libraries were prepared by immunoSEQ multiplex PCR; TCRdb keeps only in-frame clonotypes and omits some of them. The sample lists more than 1,200 clones, approximately 61% occurring once. Deletions cut 4 bases from V and 5 bases from J, with 14 bases between. The CDR3 sequence is 14 residues long. The germline CDR1 and CDR2 sequences are MNHNS and SASEGT. Time point specified: 2015-2016 season, 7 days after influenza vaccination.

Sequencing used CXCR5+ CD38+ circulating T follicular helper cells from blood, obtained 7 days after influenza vaccination. Subset described: circulating Tfh, non-naive CD4+CXCR5+PD-1+ (ICOS+CD38+ or ICOS-CD38-). The chain combines TRBV6-1 with TRBJ1-2, with a weak D call TRBD1 (5 bases). The sequence derives from an adult who received the influenza vaccine. CDR3 coding DNA: TGTGCCAGCAGTGTGAGCAGGGATGGATATGGCTACACCTTC. This encodes CASSVSRDGYGYTF.